This entry describes one TCR beta chain. This specimen comes from a study of blood T cell repertoires in COVID-19. Sequenced by immunoSEQ multiplex PCR; TCRdb stores in-frame clones only, minus some. The sample carries around 120,000 clones, approximately 80% recorded once. The CDR3 runs to 13 residues. The germline V gene encodes CDR1 LNHNV and CDR2 YYDKDF (reference sequence). Germline trimming cut 8 bases from V and 1 base from J; bases unmatched to any gene: 2. V is TRBV15 and J is TRBJ2-7; TRBD1 matches at 10 bases. This TCR came from a man in his forties or fifties with acute or convalescent COVID-19. The sequenced sample consisted of peripheral blood. The CDR3 DNA is TGTGCCACCGGGACAGGGGATTCCTACGAGCAGTACTTC. Encoded protein: CATGTGDSYEQYF.